Listed below are T cell receptor beta chains from one sample, sequenced in a study of glioma-infiltrating T cells. From the multiplex PCR reads, TCRdb called clonotypes with MiXCR, one entry per CDR3 protein. Among about 190,000 distinct CDR3 sequences listed, more than 30% were seen once. The sample was glioma tissue, nonneoplastic brain tissue, or PBMCs (not recorded which). Receptors were obtained from a human donor with low-grade glioma or glioblastoma, undergoing nonglioma brain surgery, or in good health (not recorded which). Both conserved end residues are part of each CDR3. The order of the fields is CDR3 DNA, CDR3 protein, D gene, clone size, J gene, V gene. D genes are given only for firm matches. A clone size is listed for some rows: how often the clone was seen (once, few, many), or a class if it is expanded.

CDR3nt: TGCGCCAGCAGCCTAACAGGGACGGGTGAAAAACTGTTTTTT
CDR3aa: CASSLTGTGEKLFF
d_gene: .
abundance: many
j_gene: TRBJ1-4
v_gene: TRBV5-1

CDR3nt: TGCGCCAGCAGCCAAGGACCTACCTGGACAGGGGAGGGCTACACCTTC
CDR3aa: CASSQGPTWTGEGYTF
d_gene: TRBD1
abundance: many
j_gene: TRBJ1-2
v_gene: TRBV4-1

CDR3nt: TGTGCCAGCAGCCAAGTACAAACTGCGACTCCCTACGAGCAGTACTTC
CDR3aa: CASSQVQTATPYEQYF
d_gene: .
abundance: many
j_gene: TRBJ2-7
v_gene: TRBV3-1

CDR3nt: TGCGCCAGCAGCCAGCAGGGGCGGTACAATGTGCAGTTCTTC
CDR3aa: CASSQQGRYNVQFF
d_gene: .
abundance: .
j_gene: TRBJ2-1
v_gene: TRBV4-1

CDR3nt: TGTGCCAGCAGTTTAAGCGGGAGGACAGATACGCAGTATTTT
CDR3aa: CASSLSGRTDTQYF
d_gene: TRBD2
abundance: many
j_gene: TRBJ2-3
v_gene: TRBV28

CDR3nt: TGTGCCAGCGGTTACGGGACCGCGAACACCGTGGAGCTGTTTTTT
CDR3aa: CASGYGTANTVELFF
d_gene: .
abundance: .
j_gene: TRBJ2-2
v_gene: TRBV6-5

CDR3nt: TGCGCCAGCAGCCGTACAGGGGTGGGACAGCCCCAGCATTTT
CDR3aa: CASSRTGVGQPQHF
d_gene: TRBD1
abundance: many
j_gene: TRBJ1-5
v_gene: TRBV4-1

CDR3nt: TGCAGTGCTCAGGCACACGGGACAGGGGTGGAAAGGAGTGAGCAGTTCTTC
CDR3aa: CSAQAHGTGVERSEQFF
d_gene: TRBD1
abundance: .
j_gene: TRBJ2-1
v_gene: TRBV20-1

CDR3nt: TGTGCCAGCAGTAGGACAGACTATGGCTACACCTTC
CDR3aa: CASSRTDYGYTF
d_gene: .
abundance: many
j_gene: TRBJ1-2
v_gene: TRBV2

CDR3nt: TGTGCCAGCAGCTTGGGAGCTAACTATGGCTACACCTTC
CDR3aa: CASSLGANYGYTF
d_gene: .
abundance: .
j_gene: TRBJ1-2
v_gene: TRBV7-2

CDR3nt: TGCAGCGTTGACTTAGGGGGAGCCGCCTTGAACACTGAAGCTTTCTTT
CDR3aa: CSVDLGGAALNTEAFF
d_gene: .
abundance: few
j_gene: TRBJ1-1
v_gene: TRBV29-1

CDR3nt: TGTGCCAGCAGCTTACGACGGGAGCGTCGAGAGACCCAGTACTTC
CDR3aa: CASSLRRERRETQYF
d_gene: .
abundance: .
j_gene: TRBJ2-5
v_gene: TRBV7-9

CDR3nt: TGCGCCAGCAGCCAAGAAAGATTGTCGCCGGGACAGCCACCGAACACCTTC
CDR3aa: CASSQERLSPGQPPNTF
d_gene: TRBD1
abundance: .
j_gene: TRBJ1-2
v_gene: TRBV4-3

CDR3nt: TGTGCCAGCAGCTTAATCGGGGGGATAAAAAATGAGCAGTTCTTC
CDR3aa: CASSLIGGIKNEQFF
d_gene: TRBD2
abundance: few
j_gene: TRBJ2-1
v_gene: TRBV11-1

CDR3nt: TGTGCCAGCAGCTTGGATCTTATGGCTAGCGGGCTGTACAATGAGCAGTTCTTC
CDR3aa: CASSLDLMASGLYNEQFF
d_gene: TRBD2
abundance: few
j_gene: TRBJ2-1
v_gene: TRBV5-4

CDR3nt: TGTGCCACCAGCAGACAGGGACTTCCCGACAATGAGCAGTTCTTC
CDR3aa: CATSRQGLPDNEQFF
d_gene: .
abundance: many
j_gene: TRBJ2-1
v_gene: TRBV15

CDR3nt: TGTGCCAGCAGACCCCAGGGAGCCCCTTACGAGCAGTACTTC
CDR3aa: CASRPQGAPYEQYF
d_gene: .
abundance: many
j_gene: TRBJ2-7
v_gene: TRBV14

CDR3nt: TGTGCTAGTGGTTTGGTAATACAGGACAGGGGGCTGGACACCGGGGAGCTGTTTTTT
CDR3aa: CASGLVIQDRGLDTGELFF
d_gene: TRBD1
abundance: .
j_gene: TRBJ2-2
v_gene: TRBV12-5

CDR3nt: TGTGCCAGTACTCTGACAGGGGACTATGGCTACACCTTC
CDR3aa: CASTLTGDYGYTF
d_gene: TRBD1
abundance: few
j_gene: TRBJ1-2
v_gene: TRBV19

CDR3nt: TGTGCCAGCCGCGTTACTGGCGGTAATGAGCAGTTCTTC
CDR3aa: CASRVTGGNEQFF
d_gene: .
abundance: .
j_gene: TRBJ2-1
v_gene: TRBV28

CDR3nt: TGTGCCATCAGTGGACAGAACACTGAAGCTTTCTTT
CDR3aa: CAISGQNTEAFF
d_gene: .
abundance: many
j_gene: TRBJ1-1
v_gene: TRBV10-3

CDR3nt: TGCGCCAGCAGGACGGACAGGGGCGATGAGCAGTTCTTC
CDR3aa: CASRTDRGDEQFF
d_gene: TRBD1
abundance: few
j_gene: TRBJ2-1
v_gene: TRBV5-1

CDR3nt: TGCAGCGCTTGGGTGGGGGTCGCGAACACCGGGGAGCTGTTTTTT
CDR3aa: CSAWVGVANTGELFF
d_gene: .
abundance: .
j_gene: TRBJ2-2
v_gene: TRBV29-1

CDR3nt: TGTGCCACCTCGGACAGGCTGGGGGATGGCTACACCTTC
CDR3aa: CATSDRLGDGYTF
d_gene: TRBD1
abundance: many
j_gene: TRBJ1-2
v_gene: TRBV27

CDR3nt: TGTGCCAGCAGGGAACTTGGACGCTACACCTTC
CDR3aa: CASRELGRYTF
d_gene: .
abundance: .
j_gene: TRBJ1-2
v_gene: TRBV12-3/TRBV12-4

CDR3nt: TGTGCCAGCAGTTTAAACCGCAAAGAGACCCAGTACTTC
CDR3aa: CASSLNRKETQYF
d_gene: .
abundance: few
j_gene: TRBJ2-5
v_gene: TRBV12-3/TRBV12-4

CDR3nt: TGTGCCGGCAGTCTCGACTCGGCAGGATCCTACGAGCAGTACTTC
CDR3aa: CAGSLDSAGSYEQYF
d_gene: .
abundance: .
j_gene: TRBJ2-7
v_gene: TRBV28

CDR3nt: TGCAGTGCTGGACCGGGACAGGGGCAGAGGGACCAAGAGACCCAGTACTTC
CDR3aa: CSAGPGQGQRDQETQYF
d_gene: TRBD1
abundance: many
j_gene: TRBJ2-5
v_gene: TRBV20-1

CDR3nt: TGTGCCAGCCGGGACGGTTATTCACCCCTCCACTTT
CDR3aa: CASRDGYSPLHF
d_gene: .
abundance: many
j_gene: TRBJ1-6
v_gene: TRBV6-1

CDR3nt: TGTGCCAGCAGGACCCTAGAGGGACCGAACACTAAAGCTTTCTTT
CDR3aa: CASRTLEGPNTKAFF
d_gene: .
abundance: .
j_gene: TRBJ1-1
v_gene: TRBV28

CDR3nt: TGTGCCATCAGTGAGGGACTAGCAGCAGATACGCAGTATTTT
CDR3aa: CAISEGLAADTQYF
d_gene: TRBD2
abundance: many
j_gene: TRBJ2-3
v_gene: TRBV10-3

CDR3nt: TGTGCCAGCAGTTTAGGAGGGGCAGGCATCGTCGCTGAAGCTTTCTTT
CDR3aa: CASSLGGAGIVAEAFF
d_gene: .
abundance: .
j_gene: TRBJ1-1
v_gene: TRBV28

CDR3nt: TGTAGTGCTAGGAACAGGGAATGGACTGAAGCTTTCTTT
CDR3aa: CSARNREWTEAFF
d_gene: .
abundance: .
j_gene: TRBJ1-1
v_gene: TRBV20-1